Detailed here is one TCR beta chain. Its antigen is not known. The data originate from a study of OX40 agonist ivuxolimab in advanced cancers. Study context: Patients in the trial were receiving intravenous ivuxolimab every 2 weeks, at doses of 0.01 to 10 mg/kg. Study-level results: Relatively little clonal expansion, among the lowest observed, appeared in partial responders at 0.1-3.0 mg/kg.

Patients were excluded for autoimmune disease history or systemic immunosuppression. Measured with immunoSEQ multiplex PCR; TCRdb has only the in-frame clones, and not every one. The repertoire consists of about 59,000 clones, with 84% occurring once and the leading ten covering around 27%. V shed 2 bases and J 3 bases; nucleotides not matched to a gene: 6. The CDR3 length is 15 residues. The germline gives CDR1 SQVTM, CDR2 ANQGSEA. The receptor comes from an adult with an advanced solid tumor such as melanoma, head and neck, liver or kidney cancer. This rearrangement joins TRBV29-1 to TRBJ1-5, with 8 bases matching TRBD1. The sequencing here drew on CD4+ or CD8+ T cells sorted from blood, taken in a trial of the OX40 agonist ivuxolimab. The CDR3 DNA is TGCAGCGTTGAAATGACAGGGGAACCCAATCAGCCCCAGCATTTT. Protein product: CSVEMTGEPNQPQHF. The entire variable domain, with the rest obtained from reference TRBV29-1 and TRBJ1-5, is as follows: SAVISQKPSRDICQRGTSLTIQCQVDSQVTMMFWYRQQPGQSLTLIATANQGSEATYESGFVIDKFPISRPNLTFSTLTVSNMSPEDSSIYLCSVEMTGEPNQPQHFGDGTRLSIL.